The text below deals with one T cell receptor (beta chain). Its antigen is currently unknown. This record comes from a study of cytomegalovirus exposure and HLA in healthy donors. CDR3 length equals 17 residues. V gave up 1 base and J gave up 5 bases, with 21 bases separating them. CDR1 and CDR2 (germline): SEHNR, FQNEAQ (reference sequence). General study results and limits: It was reportedly the case that the classifier diagnosed cytomegalovirus status with high specificity and sensitivity. It was found in a later analysis that first-cohort TCR clusters tended to co-occur in the 90 to 150 validation repertoires.

Sequenced by immunoSEQ multiplex PCR; TCRdb stores in-frame clones only, minus some. The sample contains 200,000 to 250,000 clones, 85% to 90% of which appear only once. This receptor was identified in a young man in good health and CMV-seronegative. V and J are TRBV7-9 and TRBJ2-7; a weak D match, TRBD1 (6 bases). Source material: PBMCs. The CDR3 region is CASSLDIWDTGGHEQYF. In DNA, the CDR3 is TGTGCCAGCAGCTTAGATATCTGGGACACCGGAGGCCACGAGCAGTACTTC.